This is a list of T cell receptor beta chains from one sample in a study of control samples from healthy donors and cancer patients. Sequencing used immunoSEQ multiplex PCR; TCRdb keeps in-frame clones, though not all of them. The sample shows roughly 30,000 clones, about 94% of them seen only once. The source material was PBMCs. The receptors shown here come from a man between 40 and 49 years old with colorectal cancer. CDR3s include the opening cysteine and the closing phenylalanine or tryptophan. Each record gives: D gene, clone size, CDR3 length, J gene, V gene, CDR3 protein, CDR3 DNA. D genes are given only for firm matches. For some rows the clone size is stated as once, few or many, or as a class when expanded; others skip it.

TRBD2 once 18 TRBJ2-2 TRBV5-1 CASSLDGAGRGNTGELFF TGCGCCAGCAGCTTGGATGGAGCGGGGAGGGGGAACACCGGGGAGCTGTTTTTT
TRBD2 once 15 TRBJ2-4 TRBV4-1 CASSQVPSRGGFLDF TGCGCCAGCAGCCAAGTCCCTAGCCGGGGGGGCTTTTTGGACTTC
TRBD1 once 15 TRBJ1-2 TRBV18 CASSPRDRADYGYTF TGTGCCAGCTCACCCCGGGACAGGGCGGACTATGGCTACACCTTC
. . 14 TRBJ1-2 TRBV7-9 CASSLVGTGYGYTF TGTGCCAGCAGCTTAGTCGGGACCGGCTATGGCTACACCTTC
. . 14 TRBJ1-5 TRBV27 CASSDRGALQPQHF TGTGCCAGCAGCGACCGGGGGGCCCTTCAGCCCCAGCATTTT
. . 14 TRBJ1-1 TRBV27 CASSRRETDTEAFF TGTGCCAGCAGTCGTCGAGAGACGGACACTGAAGCTTTCTTT
. . 14 TRBJ1-4 TRBV9 CASSVNGQGEKLFF TGTGCCAGCAGCGTAAACGGGCAGGGTGAAAAACTGTTTTTT
. . 12 TRBJ1-1 TRBV20-1 CSASSPNTEAFF TGCAGTGCTAGTAGCCCGAACACTGAAGCTTTCTTT
TRBD1 . 14 TRBJ1-2 TRBV5-1 CASSRTGMNYGYTF TGCGCCAGCAGCCGGACAGGGATGAACTATGGCTACACCTTC
. . 12 TRBJ1-3 TRBV2 CASSRGGNTIYF TGTGCCAGCAGTAGGGGGGGAAACACCATATATTTT
TRBD1 . 14 TRBJ2-7 TRBV6-5 CASSYSDRGYEQYF TGTGCCAGCAGTTACTCGGACAGGGGCTACGAGCAGTACTTC
. . 12 TRBJ1-2 TRBV7-2 CASSSQGYGYTF TGTGCCAGCAGCTCCCAGGGGTATGGCTACACCTTC
TRBD1 . 14 TRBJ1-6 TRBV6-5 CASSRQGYNSPLHF TGTGCCAGCAGCAGACAGGGCTATAATTCACCCCTCCACTTT
. . 19 TRBJ1-3 TRBV19 CASSTPGDTRRSSGNTIYF TGTGCCAGTAGTACCCCCGGGGACACTCGGAGGAGCTCTGGAAACACCATATATTTT
TRBD1 . 15 TRBJ1-5 TRBV30 CAWSIQGTGNQPQHF TGTGCCTGGAGTATACAGGGGACGGGCAATCAGCCCCAGCATTTT
. . 16 TRBJ1-5 TRBV6-1 CASSEAEPRSNQPQHF TGTGCCAGCAGTGAGGCGGAGCCAAGGAGCAATCAGCCCCAGCATTTT
. . 14 TRBJ1-1 TRBV13 CASSFIPGNTEAFF TGTGCCAGCAGCTTCATTCCAGGAAACACTGAAGCTTTCTTT
TRBD1 . 13 TRBJ1-6 TRBV27 CASKGASNSPLHF TGTGCCAGCAAGGGGGCTTCCAATTCACCCCTCCACTTT
. . 10 TRBJ2-3 TRBV27 CASSTHPQYF TGTGCCAGCAGTACCCACCCGCAGTATTTT
. once 12 TRBJ1-2 TRBV5-1 CASREPTGKIAF TGCGCCAGCAGGGAACCTACAGGGAAGATCGCCTTC
. . 13 TRBJ1-3 TRBV12-3/TRBV12-4 CASSLGLGNTIYF TGTGCCAGCAGTTTAGGACTTGGAAACACCATATATTTT
. . 15 TRBJ1-2 TRBV6-5 CASSYGTKTNYGYTF TGTGCCAGCAGTTACGGGACAAAAACTAACTATGGCTACACCTTC
TRBD1 . 15 TRBJ2-2 TRBV9 CASSVGQGRTGELFF TGTGCCAGCAGCGTGGGACAGGGGAGGACCGGGGAGCTGTTTTTT
. once 17 TRBJ2-3 TRBV3-1/TRBV3-2 CASSQEGAGRSTDTQYF TGTGCCAGCAGCCAAGAGGGGGCGGGGCGAAGCACAGATACGCAGTATTTT
. . 14 TRBJ2-3 TRBV11-2 CASRSLSSTDTQYF TGTGCCAGCAGGTCCCTTTCTAGCACAGATACGCAGTATTTT
TRBD2 few 16 TRBJ2-2 TRBV2 CASTAGGRINTGELFF TGTGCCAGCACCGCGGGAGGGAGGATAAACACCGGGGAGCTGTTTTTT
TRBD1 . 14 TRBJ2-4 TRBV5-8 CASSSQGAKNIQYF TGTGCCAGCAGCTCACAGGGGGCCAAAAACATTCAGTACTTC
. . 12 TRBJ2-7 TRBV11-2 CASSLGHYEQYF TGTGCCAGCAGCTTAGGTCACTACGAGCAGTACTTC
TRBD1 . 14 TRBJ2-3 TRBV5-4 CASSLWDRPDTQYF TGTGCCAGCAGCTTGTGGGACAGACCAGATACGCAGTATTTT
TRBD2 . 13 TRBJ2-3 TRBV7-8 CASSLAGGDTQYF TGTGCCAGCAGCTTAGCGGGAGGGGATACGCAGTATTTT
TRBD1 . 12 TRBJ1-2 TRBV12-3/TRBV12-4 CASSIQGIGYTF TGTGCCAGCAGCATACAGGGGATTGGCTACACCTTC
. once 12 TRBJ1-3 TRBV11-2 CASRGSGNTIYF TGTGCCAGCCGGGGCTCTGGAAACACCATATATTTT
. . 12 TRBJ2-1 TRBV10-1 CASSEVFGGQFF TGCGCCAGCAGTGAGGTTTTCGGGGGGCAGTTCTTC
. . 16 TRBJ1-3 TRBV19 CASSGLIGASGNTIYF TGTGCCAGTAGCGGACTTATAGGAGCTTCTGGAAACACCATATATTTT
. . 14 TRBJ1-1 TRBV7-9 CASSRDSGQIEAFF TGTGCCAGCAGCCGCGACAGTGGTCAAATTGAAGCTTTCTTT
TRBD1 . 13 TRBJ1-2 TRBV5-4 CASSLVGTDGYTF TGTGCCAGCAGCTTGGTCGGGACAGATGGCTACACCTTC
. . 15 TRBJ2-2 TRBV5-1 CASKRDGVNTGELFF TGCGCCAGCAAGAGGGACGGCGTGAACACCGGGGAGCTGTTTTTT
. . 14 TRBJ2-3 TRBV2 CASRKTRPTDTQYF TGTGCCAGCAGGAAGACTAGACCCACAGATACGCAGTATTTT
. . 15 TRBJ1-1 TRBV7-2 CASSDTGTLNTEAFF TGTGCCAGCAGCGACACCGGGACCCTAAACACTGAAGCTTTCTTT
. once 12 TRBJ2-7 TRBV7-3 CASSSIESEQYF TGTGCCAGCAGCTCTATAGAGAGCGAGCAGTACTTC
TRBD1 . 14 TRBJ2-7 TRBV18 CASSPLDRPDEQYF TGTGCCAGCTCCCCTTTGGACAGGCCGGACGAGCAGTACTTC
. . 20 TRBJ2-7 TRBV6-2/TRBV6-3 CASSYSIIQSRANFTYEQYF TGTGCCAGCAGTTACTCGATAATCCAGTCCAGGGCTAACTTTACCTACGAGCAGTACTTC
. . 12 TRBJ1-1 TRBV18 CASSPLGDEAFF TGTGCCAGCTCCCCCTTAGGGGATGAAGCTTTCTTT
. . 14 TRBJ2-3 TRBV4-2 CASSQLKPGDTQYF TGTGCCAGCAGCCAACTCAAGCCGGGTGATACGCAGTATTTT
. . 16 TRBJ2-1 TRBV11-2 CASSPPGRGEWNEQFF TGTGCCAGCAGCCCCCCTGGGCGCGGGGAGTGGAATGAGCAGTTCTTC
. . 20 TRBJ2-6 TRBV27 CASSFFRGQTLTSGANVLTF TGTGCCAGCAGTTTTTTTCGTGGGCAAACTCTAACCTCTGGGGCCAACGTCCTGACTTTC
. . 14 TRBJ2-3 TRBV9 CASSALASTDTQYF TGTGCCAGCAGCGCCTTAGCTAGCACAGATACGCAGTATTTT
TRBD2 . 17 TRBJ2-5 TRBV7-2 CASSLGSGGGVQETQYF TGTGCCAGCAGCTTAGGTTCTGGCGGGGGGGTTCAAGAGACCCAGTACTTC
. . 10 TRBJ2-1 TRBV29-1 CSVEWELQFF TGCAGCGTTGAATGGGAGCTTCAGTTCTTC
TRBD1 . 14 TRBJ2-7 TRBV5-8 CASSLGQGSYEQYF TGTGCCAGCAGCTTAGGACAGGGTTCCTACGAGCAGTACTTC
. few 14 TRBJ1-1 TRBV3-1/TRBV3-2 CASSRSVGNTEAFF TGTGCCAGCAGCCGCTCGGTGGGGAACACTGAAGCTTTCTTT
. . 17 TRBJ1-2 TRBV3-1/TRBV3-2 CASSQGPRGLRGVGYTF TGTGCCAGCAGCCAGGGGCCCCGAGGGTTGCGCGGAGTTGGCTACACCTTC
TRBD1 . 15 TRBJ1-5 TRBV6-5 CASTKQGASNQPQHF TGTGCCAGCACCAAACAGGGGGCAAGCAATCAGCCCCAGCATTTT
TRBD1 once 17 TRBJ1-6 TRBV4-2 CASSQAEGQGENSPLHF TGTGCCAGCAGCCAAGCGGAGGGACAGGGGGAAAATTCACCCCTCCACTTT
TRBD1 . 19 TRBJ1-5 TRBV5-1 CASSFGGQVRCYSNQPQHF TGCGCCAGCAGCTTCGGTGGACAGGTCCGTTGTTATAGCAATCAGCCCCAGCATTTT
TRBD1 . 14 TRBJ2-2 TRBV11-3 CASSTTGFTGELFF TGTGCCAGCAGTACGACAGGGTTCACCGGGGAGCTGTTTTTT
TRBD1 few 16 TRBJ2-2 TRBV24-1 CATSDQDRGYTGELFF TGTGCCACCAGTGACCAGGACAGGGGCTACACCGGGGAGCTGTTTTTT